A single sample is the source of the 16 T cell receptor beta chains below, sequenced in a study of T cells in Graves' hyperthyroidism and ophthalmopathy. Amplified TCR beta CDR3 regions derived from RNA transcripts. A set of HTBI primers served as the primers for a first-round RT-PCR of the TCR CDR3. Each CDR3 protein gets one entry after TCRdb re-called the multiplex PCR reads with MiXCR. The sample has about 600,000 distinct CDR3 sequences, about 16% seen once. Source material: blood. The receptors were gathered from a woman aged 40 to 55 with Graves' ophthalmopathy.

In its sample, this clonotype was seen a few times. V is TRBV6-5 and J is TRBJ2-3; 7 bases are shared with TRBD2. Germline CDR1 MNHEY, CDR2 SVGAGI. The CDR3 has 15 amino acids. The trim removed 6 bases at V and 4 bases at J, leaving 10 bases unmatched. DNA for the CDR3: TGTGCCAGCAGCGACGAGGGGAGGGGCGCAGATACGCAGTATTTT. This codes for CASSDEGRGADTQYF.

There are a few counts of this clonotype. J is TRBJ2-4 and V is TRBV5-1, with a possible D match to TRBD2 (5 bases). The V gene lost 3 bases and the J gene lost 9 bases, with 16 bases spanning the gap. This CDR3 spans 14 amino acids. Germline lookup yields CDR1 SGHRS and CDR2 YFSETQ. The CDR3 region has the DNA TGCGCCAGCAGCTCCCTAACGACTGGAGGCATTCAGTACTTC. It encodes CASSSLTTGGIQYF.

This clonotype appeared a few times. The chain couples TRBV7-9 to TRBJ1-4, with D possibly being TRBD1 (6 bases). Per the germline V gene, CDR1 is SEHNR and CDR2 is FQNEAQ (reference sequence). The CDR3 is 16 residues long. V was clipped by 5 bases and J by 0 bases, with 13 bases between them. The CDR3 here is CASSAWTVTTNEKLFF. CDR3 DNA: TGTGCCAGCAGCGCCTGGACAGTCACAACTAATGAAAAACTGTTTTTT. The variable domain in full, completed from reference TRBV7-9 and TRBJ1-4, reads DTGVSQNPRHKITKRGQNVTFRCDPISEHNRLYWYRQTLGQGPEFLTYFQNEAQLEKSRLLSDRFSAERPKGSFSTLEIQRTEQGDSAMYLCASSAWTVTTNEKLFFGSGTQLSVL.

This clonotype was detected ten times or more. The chain joins TRBV3-1 to TRBJ2-5, with 9 nucleotides matching TRBD2. The V gene end was trimmed by 5 bases and the J gene end by 2 bases; junction bases not matched to a gene: 3. The germline CDR1 and CDR2 sequences are LGHDT and YNNKEL (reference sequence). CDR3 length: 14 residues. The CDR3 loop reads CASSSSGVQETQYF. The CDR3 DNA reads as TGTGCCAGCAGCTCTAGCGGGGTGCAAGAGACCCAGTACTTC.

This clonotype was recorded many times. The chain joins TRBV20-1 to TRBJ1-2; no firm D call. CDR3 length equals 15 residues. V was trimmed by 0 bases and J by 3 bases, leaving 14 bases between them. Germline V gene lookup returns CDR1 DFQATT and CDR2 SNEGSKA (reference sequence). CDR3 sequence reads: CSARDPRPPDYGYTF. CDR3 in DNA: TGCAGTGCTAGAGATCCCCGTCCACCGGACTATGGCTACACCTTC.

Comments on this clonotype: This may arise from a read error, as a much more abundant clone is one base away. V and J are TRBV11-2 and TRBJ1-3; no clear D gene. This CDR3 spans 15 amino acids. Germline V gene data show CDR1 as SGHAT and CDR2 as FQNNGV. DNA of the CDR3: TGTGCCAGCAGCTTTGGCCGGACCGACGGAAACACCACATATTTT. This encodes CASSFGRTDGNTTYF.

The sample holds many counts of this clonotype. CDR3 loop: CASTSPGQGDYEQYF. DNA of the CDR3: TGTGCCAGCACCTCGCCGGGACAGGGGGACTACGAGCAGTACTTC. V and J are TRBV28 and TRBJ2-7, with TRBD1 matching 11 bases. The V gene end was trimmed by 7 bases and the J gene end by 3 bases; junction bases not matched to a gene: 8. Germline V CDR1 and CDR2: MDHEN, SYDVKM. This CDR3 region has 15 residues.

There are many counts of this clonotype. The chain has TRBV10-3 and TRBJ1-2; D is uncertain. CDR1 and CDR2 from the germline V gene are ENHRY and SYGVKD. Trimming removed 8 bases at V and 0 bases at J, with 10 bases between. CDR3 size: 13 residues. The DNA of the CDR3 is TGTGCCATCGGAACGGTAGCTAACTATGGCTACACCTTC. Translating gives CAIGTVANYGYTF.

This rearrangement joins TRBV5-1 to TRBJ1-3; D is unresolved. Trimming took 2 bases from V and 4 from J, leaving 10 bases between them. CDR1 is SGHRS, CDR2 YFSETQ, per germline. This CDR3 has 14 amino acids. CDR3 in DNA: TGCGCCAGCAGCTTCGAGGGTGGGGGAAACACCATATATTTT. Encoded protein: CASSFEGGGNTIYF. The full variable domain, its missing parts supplied by reference TRBV5-1 and TRBJ1-3, is KAGVTQTPRYLIKTRGQQVTLSCSPISGHRSVSWYQQTPGQGLQFLFEYFSETQRNKGNFPGRFSGRQFSNSRSEMNVSTLELGDSALYLCASSFEGGGNTIYFGEGSWLTVV.

This clonotype was recorded only once. This may arise from a read error, as a much more abundant clone is one base away. V gene TRBV18 combines with J gene TRBJ2-7; D ambiguous. This CDR3 contains 12 residues. The germline V and J ends were trimmed by 4 bases and 7 bases, with 11 bases remaining between them. Per the germline V gene, CDR1 is KGHSH and CDR2 is LQKENI. The CDR3 DNA sequence: TGTGCCAGCTCACGCCTAAAGGATGAGCAGTACTTC. It encodes CASSRLKDEQYF.

This clonotype was counted at least ten times. The chain has TRBV20-1 and TRBJ2-3; D is perhaps TRBD1 (6 bases). Germline CDR1 DFQATT, CDR2 SNEGSKA (reference sequence). V gave up 3 bases and J gave up 2 bases, with 9 bases separating them. This CDR3 is built from 13 residues. Here the CDR3 DNA reads TGCAGTGCTAGCGGGACAACCACAGATACGCAGTATTTT. Translated, it gives CSASGTTTDTQYF.

This clonotype was counted ten times or more. This sequence joins TRBV28 and TRBJ2-1; D is possibly TRBD1 (5 bases). Germline CDR1 and CDR2: MDHEN and SYDVKM. CDR3 size: 15 residues. Trimming removed 9 bases from V and 1 base from J, with 16 bases in between. The CDR3 DNA is TGTGCCAGTAAACCAGGGCTCCAATCCTACAATGAGCAGTTCTTC. Protein product: CASKPGLQSYNEQFF.

This clonotype was seen many times. This chain uses TRBV5-5 with TRBJ2-3; TRBD2 matches 10 bases. CDR3 length: 15 amino acids. Germline CDR1 SGHKS, CDR2 YYEKEE (reference sequence). With V trimmed by 6 bases and J by 4 bases, 8 bases remained unmatched. CDR3: CASTLSGGVADTQYF. As DNA, the CDR3 is TGTGCCAGCACCCTGAGCGGGGGGGTGGCAGATACGCAGTATTTT. Filled out from reference TRBV5-5 and TRBJ2-3, the complete variable domain reads DAGVTQSPTHLIKTRGQQVTLRCSPISGHKSVSWYQQVLGQGPQFIFQYYEKEERGRGNFPDRFSARQFPNYSSELNVNALLLGDSALYLCASTLSGGVADTQYFGPGTRLTVL.

The chain is built from TRBV4-2 and TRBJ2-7; 7 bases are shared with TRBD2. This CDR3 comprises 14 residues. J lost 7 bases, V lost 6 bases, and 12 bases had no gene match. Looked up from germline, CDR1 is LGHNA and CDR2 is YNFKEQ. The CDR3 reads CASRAIGGSREQYF. CDR3 nucleotide sequence: TGTGCCAGCAGGGCCATTGGCGGGAGTCGAGAGCAGTACTTC.

In this sample, this clonotype turned up many times. The V call is TRBV7-3, the J call TRBJ2-1; 9 bases align to TRBD1. With 5 bases clipped from V and 0 bases from J, the junction kept 5 bases outside the gene matches. The CDR3 has 16 residues. Germline V gene data show CDR1 as SGHTA and CDR2 as FQGTGA. The CDR3 DNA reads TGTGCCAGCAGCCCGACAGGGGGTATCTCCTACAATGAGCAGTTCTTC. Amino acids: CASSPTGGISYNEQFF.

This clonotype was seen a single time. This chain's CDR3 is CASSAPPNTEAFF. The CDR3 nucleotides read TGTGCCAGCAGTGCCCCCCCAAACACTGAAGCTTTCTTT. The chain combines TRBV27 with TRBJ1-1, with D unresolved. V lost 5 bases and J 2 bases, leaving 9 bases between the germline ends. Germline CDR1 and CDR2: MNHEY and SMNVEV (reference sequence). CDR3 length: 13 residues.